This passage covers 20 T cell receptor beta chains from one sample sequenced in a study of T cells in Graves' hyperthyroidism and ophthalmopathy. It was RNA transcripts that yielded the amplified TCR beta CDR3 regions. The HTBI primer set was used in a first-round RT-PCR of the TCR CDR3. TCRdb itself ran the multiplex PCR reads through MiXCR, one entry per CDR3 protein. Among about 700,000 distinct CDR3 sequences listed, approximately 14% were seen once. The sample consisted of blood. These receptors originate from a woman between 18 and 29 years old with Graves' hyperthyroidism.

V is TRBV10-3 and J is TRBJ2-1; D is unclear. V lost 2 bases and J lost 1, with 6 bases in between. The CDR3 loop spans 14 amino acids. Germline V gene lookup returns CDR1 ENHRY and CDR2 SYGVKD. The CDR3 here is CAISEDPSYNEQFF. The DNA of the CDR3 is TGTGCCATCAGTGAGGACCCGTCCTACAATGAGCAGTTCTTC.

This clonotype was counted only a few times. The rearrangement joins TRBV7-8 to TRBJ2-3, with D unclear. The CDR3 has 14 amino acids. Looked up from germline, CDR1 is SGHVS and CDR2 is FQNEAQ. The V end lost 5 bases, the J end lost 1 base, and 10 bases lay between the germline ends. CDR3 DNA: TGTGCCAGCAGCGATTTACAAGGCACAGATACGCAGTATTTT. Translated: CASSDLQGTDTQYF.

This clonotype has just a few counts. The chain is built from TRBV10-2 and TRBJ2-2, with no clear D. Trimming cost V 0 bases and J 3 bases, with 11 bases left between them. The CDR3 has 16 residues. The V gene's germline CDR1 is WSHSY and CDR2 SAAADI. The CDR3 nucleotides are TGCGCCAGCAGTGAGTCGAGCGCTGGTTACACCGGGGAGCTGTTTTTT. It encodes CASSESSAGYTGELFF.

This clonotype was counted between two and nine times. The chain uses TRBV19 and TRBJ2-1; 9 bases fit TRBD1. The V segment lost 7 bases and the J segment 4 bases; nucleotides outside the gene matches: 11. The CDR3 sequence is 16 residues long. Germline lookup yields CDR1 LNHDA and CDR2 SQIVND (reference sequence). The CDR3 coding sequence is TGTGCCAGTATTGACTCCGGGACAGGGAGGTACAATGAGCAGTTCTTC. Protein: CASIDSGTGRYNEQFF.

V gene TRBV7-2 combines with J gene TRBJ1-1, with no clear D. The CDR3 length is 14 residues. Germline values: CDR1 SGHTA, CDR2 FQGNSA. Deletions cut 3 bases from V and 5 bases from J, with 13 bases between. In DNA form, the CDR3 reads TGTGCCAGCAGCTTTTCGACGGGAGGGACTGAAGCTTTCTTT. It specifies CASSFSTGGTEAFF.

This clonotype occurred once. This may arise from a read error, as a much more abundant clone is one base away. This chain links TRBV7-9 with TRBJ2-1, with a weak D call TRBD1 (5 bases). Between the trimmed V and J ends, which lost 5 bases and 10 bases, there was a span of 15 bases. Germline CDR1 and CDR2: SEHNR and FQNEAQ (reference sequence). The CDR3 is 13 residues long. This chain's CDR3 is CASSVEGVDEQFF. CDR3 coding DNA: TGTGCCAGCAGCGTAGAAGGGGTTGACGAGCAGTTCTTC.

This clonotype appeared many times. The chain is built from TRBV6-1 and TRBJ2-7, with TRBD1 identical over 9 bases. The CDR3 has 14 amino acids. V trimming: 7 bases; J trimming: 4 bases; junction bases outside the gene matches: 8. From germline, CDR1 is MNHNS and CDR2 SASEGT. CDR3 nucleotides: TGTGCCAGCACCCTGGGACAGGGTTATTACGAGCAGTACTTC. It is translated as CASTLGQGYYEQYF.

With regard to this clonotype: The conserved phenylalanine or tryptophan normally closing the CDR3 is absent here, so this likely arose from a read error. This chain links TRBV3-1 with TRBJ2-7; D is undetermined. V was shortened by 4 bases and J by 3 bases, with 16 bases between the two germline ends. Germline V gives CDR1 LGHDT, CDR2 YNNKEL (reference sequence). This CDR3 has 15 residues. CDR3 sequence (DNA): TGTGCCAGCAGCCCCGGCCCGTCGCAATACTACGAGCAGTACCTC. This codes for CASSPGPSQYYEQYL.

As regards this clonotype: Because the CDR3 is missing its conserved closing phenylalanine or tryptophan, this is likely a read error. The chain links TRBV4-3 to TRBJ2-7, with 9 bases matching TRBD2. The ends lost 0 bases at V and 3 bases at J; junction bases unmatched: 15. The germline V gene encodes CDR1 LGHNA and CDR2 YSLEER. The CDR3 loop spans 19 amino acids. In DNA, the CDR3 is TGCGCCAGCAGCCAAGAAGCTAGCGGGAAGTTCGCTGGTCTCTACGAGCAGTACTTA. This sequence encodes CASSQEASGKFAGLYEQYL.

There are many counts of this clonotype. V is TRBV11-3 and J is TRBJ1-1, with unresolved D. Deletions cut 5 bases from V and 5 bases from J, with 15 bases between. The CDR3 runs to 14 residues. CDR1 and CDR2 from the germline V gene are SGHNT and YENEEA. The CDR3 nucleotides are TGTGCCAGCAGCCCCGGGCCAGGACGGACTGAAGCTTTCTTT. Translated: CASSPGPGRTEAFF.

The rearrangement uses TRBV11-2 and TRBJ1-4, with D possibly being TRBD1 (5 bases). The CDR3 contains 15 residues. The germline V and J ends were trimmed by 2 bases and 4 bases, with 11 bases remaining between them. Germline-derived CDR1 and CDR2 are SGHAT and FQNNGV. CDR3 in DNA: TGTGCCAGCAGCTTATTGGGGCTCGTTAATGAAAAACTGTTTTTT. It encodes CASSLLGLVNEKLFF.

This clonotype was counted only a few times. The chain has TRBV12-3 or TRBV12-4 and TRBJ1-2; 8 bases fit TRBD1. The CDR3 runs to 15 residues. The V and J ends lost 6 bases and 6 bases, in that order; junction bases with no gene match: 12. CDR3 protein: CASSPLGTGGDGYTF. The CDR3 nucleotides read TGTGCCAGCAGCCCCCTCGGGACAGGAGGGGATGGCTACACCTTC.

In this sample, this clonotype turned up a few times. This sequence joins TRBV7-2 and TRBJ2-5, with 10 bases fitting TRBD2. CDR1 is SGHTA, CDR2 FQGNSA, per germline. Losses at the gene ends were 5 bases for V and 2 bases for J; bases not matched to a gene: 5. CDR3 length: 15 residues. The CDR3 DNA reads TGTGCCAGCAGCGCTAGCGGGAGCCCACAAGAGACCCAGTACTTC. Amino acid sequence: CASSASGSPQETQYF.

This clonotype was seen at least ten times. The chain employs TRBV28 and TRBJ1-2; D not resolved. The V and J ends lost 2 bases and 9 bases respectively, with 13 bases between them. The CDR3 loop spans 13 amino acids. Germline CDR1 is MDHEN and CDR2 is SYDVKM. The CDR3 protein is CASSLRAVISYTF. CDR3 in DNA: TGTGCCAGCAGTTTAAGGGCAGTCATTAGCTACACCTTC.

This clonotype appeared many times. The rearrangement links TRBV30 to TRBJ2-1; D unresolved. There are 13 residues in the CDR3. The V end lost 4 bases, the J end lost 9 bases, and 16 bases lay between the germline ends. The germline gives CDR1 GTSNPN, CDR2 SVGIG (reference sequence). CDR3 region: CAWKTDGGGEQFF. The CDR3 DNA sequence: TGTGCCTGGAAGACGGACGGTGGCGGTGAGCAGTTCTTC. Filled out from reference TRBV30 and TRBJ2-1, the complete variable domain reads SQTIHQWPATLVQPVGSPLSLECTVEGTSNPNLYWYRQAAGRGLQLLFYSVGIGQISSEVPQNLSASRPQDRQFILSSKKLLLSDSGFYLCAWKTDGGGEQFFGPGTRLTVL.

The sample holds many counts of this clonotype. The rearrangement links TRBV7-8 to TRBJ2-5; D unclear. The CDR3 has 14 amino acids. Germline assignment: CDR1 SGHVS and CDR2 FQNEAQ. Trimming shortened V by 3 bases and J by 6 bases, and 14 bases separated the two germline ends. In DNA, the CDR3 is TGTGCCAGCAGCTTTCCCGGTAGCCTCAAGACCCAGTACTTC. The encoded protein is CASSFPGSLKTQYF. Full variable domain (rest looked up from reference TRBV7-8 and TRBJ2-5): GAGVSQSPRYKVAKRGQDVALRCDPISGHVSLFWYQQALGQGPEFLTYFQNEAQLDKSGLPSDRFFAERPEGSVSTLKIQRTQQEDSAVYLCASSFPGSLKTQYFGPGTRLLVL.

A few counts support this clonotype. This chain connects TRBV20-1 to TRBJ2-6; possibly TRBD1 for D (6 bases). The length of the CDR3 is 14 residues. V was clipped by 4 bases and J by 4 bases, with 11 bases between them. Germline V gene sequence: CDR1 DFQATT, CDR2 SNEGSKA (reference sequence). CDR3 DNA sequence: TGCAGTGCTATACAGGGACCCGGGGCCAACGTCCTGACTTTC. Translated: CSAIQGPGANVLTF.

V is TRBV19 and J is TRBJ2-2; TRBD2 matches 7 bases. The CDR3 covers 15 residues. The V segment lost 0 bases and the J segment 2 bases; nucleotides outside the gene matches: 0. Germline CDR1 is LNHDA and CDR2 is SQIVND (reference sequence). The CDR3 DNA is TGTGCCAGTAGTATAGAAGCGGGAAACACCGGGGAGCTGTTTTTT. This encodes CASSIEAGNTGELFF. The full variable domain, in which reference TRBV19 and TRBJ2-2 provide the parts outside the CDR3, is DGGITQSPKYLFRKEGQNVTLSCEQNLNHDAMYWYRQDPGQGLRLIYYSQIVNDFQKGDIAEGYSVSREKKESFPLTVTSAQKNPTAFYLCASSIEAGNTGELFFGEGSRLTVL.

This clonotype was counted a few times. The rearrangement uses TRBV6-6 and TRBJ1-5; D gene unclear. Germline-derived CDR1 and CDR2 are MNHNY and SVGAGI (reference sequence). The CDR3 contains 14 residues. V was pared by 0 bases and J by 6 bases, with 9 bases between. CDR3 sequence: CASSYSVSSQPQHF. The CDR3, as DNA: TGTGCCAGCAGTTACTCGGTGTCGAGTCAGCCCCAGCATTTT.

This clonotype was counted only a few times. CDR3: CAWGTRPGYEQYF. DNA of the CDR3: TGTGCCTGGGGTACGAGGCCTGGGTACGAGCAGTACTTC. The rearrangement links TRBV30 to TRBJ2-7, with D unclear. This CDR3 region has 13 residues. The V gene lost 5 bases and the J gene lost 4 bases, with 15 bases spanning the gap. Germline CDR1 reads GTSNPN; CDR2 reads SVGIG (reference sequence).